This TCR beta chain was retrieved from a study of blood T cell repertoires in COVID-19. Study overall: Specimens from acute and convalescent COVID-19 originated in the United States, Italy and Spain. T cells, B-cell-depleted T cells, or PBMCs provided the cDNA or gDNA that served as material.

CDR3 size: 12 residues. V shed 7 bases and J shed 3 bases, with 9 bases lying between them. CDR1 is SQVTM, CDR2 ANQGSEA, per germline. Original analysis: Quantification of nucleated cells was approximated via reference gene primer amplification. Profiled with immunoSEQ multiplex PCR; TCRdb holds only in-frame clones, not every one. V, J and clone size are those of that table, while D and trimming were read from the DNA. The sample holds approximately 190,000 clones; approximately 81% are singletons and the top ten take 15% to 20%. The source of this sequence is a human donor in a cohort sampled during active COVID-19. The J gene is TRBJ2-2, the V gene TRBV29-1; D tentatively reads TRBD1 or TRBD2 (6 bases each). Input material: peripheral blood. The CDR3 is CSAGAHTGELFF. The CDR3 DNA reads TGCAGCGCGGGGGCCCACACCGGGGAGCTGTTTTTT.